This entry lists 27 T cell receptor beta chains sequenced from one sample in a study of beta chain features in type 1 diabetes. The entirety of the isolated RNA underwent reverse transcription, so expressed TCRB transcripts were sequenced. Data came from immunoSEQ multiplex PCR; TCRdb stores just in-frame clones and leaves some out. The table includes over 150,000 clones, about 8.1% detected once. The sequencing input was central memory CD4+ T cells from blood. The source of these receptors is a man in his late teens or twenties in good health.

This clone was seen only a few times. This rearrangement joins TRBV7-9 to TRBJ1-2, with 7 bases lining up with TRBD1. The CDR3 spans 13 residues. Trimming at V came to 5 bases and at J to 4 bases, leaving 4 bases not matched to a gene. In germline, CDR1 is SEHNR, CDR2 FQNEAQ (reference sequence). The CDR3 nucleotides read TGTGCCAGCAGCCCACCAGGGGGCTATGGCTACACCTTC. Translated, it gives CASSPPGGYGYTF.

The V gene is TRBV7-3, the J gene TRBJ1-1, with D perhaps matching TRBD1 (5 bases). V lost 6 bases and J 7 bases, leaving 18 bases between the germline ends. CDR1 and CDR2 (germline): SGHTA, FQGTGA. There are 14 residues in the CDR3. The CDR3 spells CASRSTGTSYEAFF. The CDR3 DNA reads as TGTGCCAGCAGATCAACAGGAACATCTTATGAAGCTTTCTTT.

In its sample, this clone was seen a few times. The chain employs TRBV12-5 and TRBJ2-1; D might be TRBD2 (5 bases). CDR1 LGHNT and CDR2 FRNRAP come from the germline V gene. The CDR3 has 13 amino acids. The V gene lost 2 bases and the J gene lost 6 bases, with 8 bases spanning the gap. CDR3 residues: CASGLTGVNEQFF. Written as DNA, the CDR3 is TGTGCTAGTGGTTTGACCGGGGTCAATGAGCAGTTCTTC.

This clone was seen more than once but under ten times. The genes are TRBV5-4 and TRBJ2-1, with 7 bases that match TRBD1. Trimming cost V 4 bases and J 2 bases; bases outside gene matches: 9. The CDR3 spans 16 residues. CDR1 SGHNT and CDR2 YYREEE come from the germline V gene (reference sequence). The CDR3 nucleotides read TGTGCCAGCAGCCCTTCAGGGGGAATGACCTACAATGAGCAGTTCTTC. This encodes CASSPSGGMTYNEQFF.

The chain has TRBV7-2 and TRBJ1-1, with 7 bases aligning to TRBD1. Germline V gives CDR1 SGHTA, CDR2 FQGNSA. The CDR3 runs 15 residues. V shed 4 bases, J shed 1 base, and the junction held 6 bases outside the gene matches. The CDR3 nucleotides read TGTGCCAGCAGCTCCGTGAAGGGGGCGAACACTGAAGCTTTCTTT. The encoded protein is CASSSVKGANTEAFF.

This chain joins TRBV29-1 and TRBJ1-4, with TRBD1 matching 7 bases. The length of the CDR3 is 14 residues. V was clipped by 6 bases and J by 0 bases; unmatched bases: 4. Germline V CDR1 and CDR2: SQVTM, ANQGSEA. The CDR3 DNA is TGCAGCGTGCCTGGGACAGCAACTAATGAAAAACTGTTTTTT. Translation: CSVPGTATNEKLFF.

Ten or more counts support this clone. The rearrangement links TRBV5-4 to TRBJ2-7; the match to TRBD1 covers 9 bases. The length of the CDR3 is 14 residues. Trimming removed 2 bases from V and 7 bases from J; junction bases left unmatched: 7. Germline V gene data show CDR1 as SGHNT and CDR2 as YYREEE (reference sequence). CDR3 loop: CASSFGTGQWEQYF. In DNA form, the CDR3 reads TGTGCCAGCAGCTTCGGGACAGGGCAGTGGGAGCAGTACTTC.

This clone was counted between two and nine times. V gene TRBV5-7 combines with J gene TRBJ2-7, with 9 nucleotides matching TRBD1. TRBV5-7 has ORF status, its function being uncertain. The CDR3 is 15 residues long. The V segment lost 7 bases and the J segment 2 bases; nucleotides outside the gene matches: 10. This CDR3 reads CASFNPGQGPYEQYF. As DNA, the CDR3 is TGTGCCAGCTTCAACCCGGGACAGGGACCCTACGAGCAGTACTTC.

This sequence joins TRBV11-2 and TRBJ2-1, with a tentative D call TRBD2 (5 bases). Germline CDR1 reads SGHAT; CDR2 reads FQNNGV. The CDR3 consists of 14 residues. V shed 1 base and J shed 6 bases, with 10 bases lying between them. The CDR3 nucleotides read TGTGCCAGCAGCTTAGCCGGGGAAGCCAATGAGCAGTTCTTC. Protein: CASSLAGEANEQFF.

This clone has just a few counts. The chain employs TRBV28 and TRBJ2-3, with TRBD2 matching 12 bases. With V trimmed by 5 bases and J by 3 bases, 3 bases remained unmatched. The V gene's germline CDR1 is MDHEN and CDR2 SYDVKM. The CDR3 totals 15 residues. The CDR3 DNA is TGTGCCAGCAGTGCCGGGACTAGCGGGACAGATACGCAGTATTTT. Translation gives CASSAGTSGTDTQYF.

This clone appeared a few times. The chain carries TRBV28 and TRBJ1-2, with TRBD1 matching over 8 bases. V lost 6 bases to trimming and J lost 0 bases; unmatched junction nucleotides: 9. CDR3 size: 16 residues. CDR1 is MDHEN and CDR2 is SYDVKM in the germline V gene. CDR3 bases: TGTGCCAGCAGCTACGGACAGGGTAGCTCTAACTATGGCTACACCTTC. It encodes CASSYGQGSSNYGYTF.

This clone turned up a few times. The chain joins TRBV2 to TRBJ1-2; D not certain. The CDR3 is 14 residues long. Germline assignment: CDR1 SNHLY and CDR2 FYNNEI. V lost 7 bases to trimming and J lost 8 bases, with 20 bases between them. The CDR3 region has the DNA TGTGCCAGCACCCAAGGAGGGCGGTCGGTAGGCTACACCTTC. It encodes CASTQGGRSVGYTF.

In this sample, this clone turned up a few times. The rearrangement uses TRBV7-6 and TRBJ1-3; the D gene is possibly TRBD1 (5 bases). This CDR3 region has 16 residues. Germline V gene lookup returns CDR1 SGHVS and CDR2 FNYEAQ. The ends were cut back, 0 bases at V and 4 bases at J, with 13 bases in the middle. The CDR3 here is CASSLAGAGSGNTIYF. The CDR3 DNA is TGTGCCAGCAGCTTAGCAGGGGCAGGCTCCGGAAACACCATATATTTT.

This clone came up a few times. V gene TRBV7-2 combines with J gene TRBJ2-1; TRBD2 agrees at 11 bases. CDR3 length: 16 residues. Unmatched junction bases numbered 4, after V lost 1 base and J lost 5 bases. In germline, CDR1 is SGHTA, CDR2 FQGNSA. The DNA of the CDR3 is TGTGCCAGCAGCTTAGGCCTAGCGGGGGGACACAATGAGCAGTTCTTC. Translated: CASSLGLAGGHNEQFF.

V and J are TRBV11-1 and TRBJ2-3; 13 bases align to TRBD2. This CDR3 has 17 residues. Germline-derived CDR1 and CDR2 are SGHAT and FQDESV (reference sequence). V shed 5 bases, J shed 2 bases, and the junction held 7 bases outside the gene matches. The CDR3 sequence: CASSAGLAGANTDTQYF. CDR3 nucleotides: TGTGCCAGCAGCGCTGGACTAGCGGGGGCGAACACAGATACGCAGTATTTT.

The gene calls are TRBV19 and TRBJ1-4; D ambiguous. The CDR3 length is 13 residues. Germline loops: CDR1 LNHDA, CDR2 SQIVND (reference sequence). V gave up 8 bases and J gave up 6 bases, with 13 bases separating them. This CDR3 is CASGEMRDEKLFF. The CDR3 nucleotides are TGTGCCAGTGGGGAGATGCGAGATGAAAAACTGTTTTTT.

This chain links TRBV7-3 with TRBJ1-1, with D possibly TRBD1 on 5 matching bases. CDR1 SGHTA and CDR2 FQGTGA come from the germline V gene. The CDR3 extends over 13 amino acids. Deletions cut 4 bases from V and 7 bases from J, with 13 bases between. The CDR3 sequence: CASSYLWGGEAFF. CDR3 nucleotides: TGTGCCAGCAGCTACCTTTGGGGCGGTGAAGCTTTCTTT.

The J gene is TRBJ2-3, the V gene TRBV28; 7 nucleotides agree with TRBD1. This CDR3 spans 14 amino acids. Trimming cost V 7 bases and J 2 bases; bases outside gene matches: 6. The germline gives CDR1 MDHEN, CDR2 SYDVKM. This CDR3 is CASKRGQFTDTQYF. The CDR3 bases are TGTGCCAGCAAAAGGGGGCAGTTCACAGATACGCAGTATTTT.

In its sample, this clone was seen many times. Other nucleotide sequences in the sample specify the same CDR3. The V call is TRBV28, the J call TRBJ1-1, with 7 bases fitting TRBD1. Per germline, CDR1 MDHEN and CDR2 SYDVKM. This CDR3 contains 14 residues. Trimming took 5 bases from V and 0 from J; bases not matched to a gene: 3. CDR3 residues: CASSLGQMNTEAFF. CDR3 nucleotides: TGTGCCAGCAGTCTGGGACAGATGAACACTGAAGCTTTCTTT.

The chain recombines TRBV9 with TRBJ2-3, with D perhaps TRBD1 (5 bases). Trimming stripped 0 bases from V and 4 bases from J, with 9 bases between. Per germline, CDR1 SGDLS and CDR2 YYNGEE. The CDR3 runs to 14 residues. The DNA of the CDR3 is TGTGCCAGCAGCGTAGGGGGCCCGCCAGATACGCAGTATTTT. Translated, it gives CASSVGGPPDTQYF.

The chain's CDR3 is CASSGRWADYEQYF. CDR3 nucleotides: TGTGCCAGCAGCGGAAGGTGGGCAGACTACGAGCAGTACTTC. The gene calls are TRBV7-2 and TRBJ2-7; D is undetermined. V was shortened by 5 bases and J by 3 bases, with 14 bases between the two germline ends. CDR3 length: 14 amino acids. Per germline, CDR1 SGHTA and CDR2 FQGNSA.

The gene calls are TRBV7-9 and TRBJ2-7; D unresolved. V gave up 1 base and J gave up 4 bases, with 5 bases separating them. CDR1 is SEHNR, CDR2 FQNEAQ, per germline (reference sequence). The CDR3 has 12 residues. The DNA for the CDR3 is TGTGCCAGCAGCTTAGTTCTGTACGAGCAGTACTTC. It codes for CASSLVLYEQYF.

Concerning this clone itself: Germline is not matched at one junction end, which may reflect a read error. V and J are TRBV11-2 and TRBJ2-2; TRBD2 agrees at 12 bases. The germline V gene has CDR1 SGHAT and CDR2 FQNNGV. The CDR3 sequence is 16 residues long. The CDR3 nucleotides are TGTACCAGCAGCCGTGGGGCTAGCGGGGGGGCCGGGGAGCTGTTTTTT. This codes for CTSSRGASGGAGELFF. Complete variable domain (other parts from reference TRBV11-2 and TRBJ2-2): EAGVAQSPRYKIIEKRQSVAFWCNPISGHATLYWYQQILGQGPKLLIQFQNNGVVDDSQLPKDRFSAERLKGVDSTLKIQPAKLEDSAVYLCTSSRGASGGAGELFFGEGSRLTVL.

The chain combines TRBV28 with TRBJ1-5; D is perhaps TRBD1 (6 bases). V was shortened by 3 bases and J by 3 bases, with 12 bases between the two germline ends. The CDR3 consists of 15 residues. Germline CDR1 and CDR2: MDHEN and SYDVKM. CDR3 region: CASSFQQGSNQPQHF. CDR3 in DNA: TGTGCCAGCAGTTTTCAACAGGGATCCAATCAGCCCCAGCATTTT.

This clone was recorded at least ten times. V is TRBV18 and J is TRBJ2-5, with TRBD1 matching over 8 bases. The CDR3 contains 14 residues. CDR1 and CDR2 from the germline V gene are KGHSH and LQKENI. The ends lost 2 bases at V and 5 bases at J; junction bases unmatched: 4. The CDR3 spells CASSPGQGRETQYF. CDR3 sequence (DNA): TGTGCCAGCTCACCAGGACAGGGCAGGGAGACCCAGTACTTC.

The chain employs TRBV11-2 and TRBJ2-3; TRBD2 matches at 9 bases. Germline CDR1 reads SGHAT; CDR2 reads FQNNGV. The CDR3 totals 14 residues. Unmatched junction bases numbered 4, after V lost 4 bases and J lost 5 bases. The chain's CDR3 is CASSSGLARDTQYF. The DNA of the CDR3 is TGTGCCAGCAGCTCGGGACTAGCACGAGATACGCAGTATTTT.

The V call is TRBV5-1, the J call TRBJ1-6, with no clear D. V shed 0 bases and J shed 13 bases, with 14 bases lying between them. The CDR3 is 14 amino acids. The germline V gene has CDR1 SGHRS and CDR2 YFSETQ. The CDR3 here is CASSLEFPGVPLHF. The CDR3 bases are TGCGCCAGCAGCTTGGAATTTCCCGGGGTCCCCCTCCACTTT.